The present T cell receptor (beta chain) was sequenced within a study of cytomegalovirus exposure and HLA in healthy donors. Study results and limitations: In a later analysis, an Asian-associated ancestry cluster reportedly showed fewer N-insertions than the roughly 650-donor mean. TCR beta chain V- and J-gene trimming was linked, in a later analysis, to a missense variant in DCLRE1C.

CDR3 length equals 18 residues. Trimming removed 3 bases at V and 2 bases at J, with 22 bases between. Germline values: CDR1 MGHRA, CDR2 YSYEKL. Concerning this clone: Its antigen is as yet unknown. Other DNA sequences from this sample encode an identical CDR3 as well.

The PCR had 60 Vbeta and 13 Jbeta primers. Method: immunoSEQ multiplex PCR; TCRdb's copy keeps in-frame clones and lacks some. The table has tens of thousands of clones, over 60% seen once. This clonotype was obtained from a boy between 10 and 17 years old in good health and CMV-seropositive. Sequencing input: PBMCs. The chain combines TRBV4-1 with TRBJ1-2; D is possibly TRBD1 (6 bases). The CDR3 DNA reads TGCGCCAGCAGCCAGCTCCCCCAACCGGGGCAGGGGAACTATGGCTACACCTTC. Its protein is CASSQLPQPGQGNYGYTF.